Sequencing of this T cell receptor (beta chain) was carried out in a study of T cell responses to AZD1222 COVID-19 vaccine. About the research overall: Researchers grouped second doses given at about 4 or about 12 weeks into one pool.

This CDR3 contains 14 residues. Per the germline V gene, CDR1 is LGHDT and CDR2 is YNNKEL (reference sequence). Trimming cost V 3 bases and J 7 bases; bases outside gene matches: 6. Overall study findings and caveats: Spike-specific TCR breadth and depth went up after people got two AZD1222 doses. Of spike-specific TCRs, nearly half reportedly target regions left unmutated in variants. Only after the peak T cell response were repertoires sampled.

Remarks on this clone: Its target is unknown.

TCRdb keeps only in-frame clones here, not all; method: immunoSEQ multiplex PCR. This sample has about 110,000 clones, with about 90% found just once. The input for sequencing was peripheral blood, taken on day 0 of AZD1222 vaccination. The sequence came from an adult in good health. The V call is TRBV3-1 (or the pseudogene TRBV3-2), the J call TRBJ1-2, with 9 nucleotides matching TRBD1. For the CDR3, the DNA is TGTGCCAGCAGCCATGACAGGGGGTCCCGTGGCTACACCTTC. Amino acid sequence: CASSHDRGSRGYTF.